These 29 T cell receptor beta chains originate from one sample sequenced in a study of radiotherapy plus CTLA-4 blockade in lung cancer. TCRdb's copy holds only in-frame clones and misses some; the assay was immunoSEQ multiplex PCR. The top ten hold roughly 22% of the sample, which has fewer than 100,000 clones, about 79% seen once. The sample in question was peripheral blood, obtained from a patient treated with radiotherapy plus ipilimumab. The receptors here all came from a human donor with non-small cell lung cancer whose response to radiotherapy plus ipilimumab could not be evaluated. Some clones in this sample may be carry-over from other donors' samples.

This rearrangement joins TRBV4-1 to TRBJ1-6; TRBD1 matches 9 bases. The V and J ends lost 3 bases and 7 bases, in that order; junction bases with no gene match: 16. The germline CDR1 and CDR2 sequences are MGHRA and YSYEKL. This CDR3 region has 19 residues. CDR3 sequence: CASSQGSGQGKSSNSPLHF. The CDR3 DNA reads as TGCGCCAGCAGCCAGGGTTCGGGACAGGGTAAATCGAGCAATTCACCCCTCCACTTT.

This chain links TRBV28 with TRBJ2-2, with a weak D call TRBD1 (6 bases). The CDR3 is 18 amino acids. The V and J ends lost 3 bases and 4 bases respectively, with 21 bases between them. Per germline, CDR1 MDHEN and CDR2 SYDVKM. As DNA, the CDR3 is TGTGCCAGCAGTTTTAGGGCAGGGGTCCCCCGAGGCACCGGGGAGCTGTTTTTT. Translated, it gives CASSFRAGVPRGTGELFF. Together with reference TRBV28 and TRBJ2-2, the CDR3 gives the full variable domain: DVKVTQSSRYLVKRTGEKVFLECVQDMDHENMFWYRQDPGLGLRLIYFSYDVKMKEKGDIPEGYSVSREKKERFSLILESASTNQTSMYLCASSFRAGVPRGTGELFFGEGSRLTVL.

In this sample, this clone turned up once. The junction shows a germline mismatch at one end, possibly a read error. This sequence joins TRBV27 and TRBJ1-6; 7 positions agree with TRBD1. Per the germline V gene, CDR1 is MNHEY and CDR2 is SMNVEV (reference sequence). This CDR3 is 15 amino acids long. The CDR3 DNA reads TGTGCCAGCACCACGGACAGGTCGAATAATTCACCCTTCCACTTT. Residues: CASTTDRSNNSPFHF.

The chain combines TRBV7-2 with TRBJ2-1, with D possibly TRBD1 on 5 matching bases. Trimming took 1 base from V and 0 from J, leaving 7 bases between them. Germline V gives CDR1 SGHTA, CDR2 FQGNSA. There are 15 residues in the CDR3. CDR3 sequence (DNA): TGTGCCAGCAGCTTAGACAGGAACTCCTACAATGAGCAGTTCTTC. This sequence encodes CASSLDRNSYNEQFF.

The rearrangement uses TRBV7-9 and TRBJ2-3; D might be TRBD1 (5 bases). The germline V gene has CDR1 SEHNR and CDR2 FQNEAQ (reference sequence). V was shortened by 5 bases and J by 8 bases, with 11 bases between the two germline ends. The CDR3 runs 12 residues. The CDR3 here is CASSPGYVTQYF. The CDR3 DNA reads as TGTGCCAGCAGCCCAGGGTATGTTACGCAGTATTTT.

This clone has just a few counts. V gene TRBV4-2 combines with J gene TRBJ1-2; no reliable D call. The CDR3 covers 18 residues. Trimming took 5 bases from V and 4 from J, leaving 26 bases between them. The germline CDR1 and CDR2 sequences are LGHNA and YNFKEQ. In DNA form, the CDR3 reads TGTGCCAGCAGCGACCACCCCTCGGGATTTTTGACTGTCTATGGCTACACCTTC. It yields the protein CASSDHPSGFLTVYGYTF.

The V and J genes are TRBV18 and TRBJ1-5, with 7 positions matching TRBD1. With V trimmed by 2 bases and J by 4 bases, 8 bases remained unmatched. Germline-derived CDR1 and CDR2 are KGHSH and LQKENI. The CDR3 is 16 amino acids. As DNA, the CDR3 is TGTGCCAGCTCACCAAGGGGGGACAGCTCAAATCAGCCCCAGCATTTT. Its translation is CASSPRGDSSNQPQHF.

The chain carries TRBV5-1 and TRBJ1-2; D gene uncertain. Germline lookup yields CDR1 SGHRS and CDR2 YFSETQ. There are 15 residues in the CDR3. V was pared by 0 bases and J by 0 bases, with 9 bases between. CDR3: CASSLGSGSNYGYTF. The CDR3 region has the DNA TGCGCCAGCAGCTTGGGCAGCGGCTCTAACTATGGCTACACCTTC.

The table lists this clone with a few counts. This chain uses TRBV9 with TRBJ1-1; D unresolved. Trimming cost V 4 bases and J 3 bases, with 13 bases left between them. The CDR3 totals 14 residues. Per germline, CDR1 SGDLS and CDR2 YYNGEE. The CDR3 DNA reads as TGTGCCAGCAGCTCACTAGACACCTACACTGAAGCTTTCTTT. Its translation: CASSSLDTYTEAFF.

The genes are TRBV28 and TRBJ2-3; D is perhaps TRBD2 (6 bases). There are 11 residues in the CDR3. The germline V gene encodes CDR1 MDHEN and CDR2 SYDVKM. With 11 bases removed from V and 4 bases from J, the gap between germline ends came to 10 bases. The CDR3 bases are TGTGCCTCCAGGGAGGCAGATACGCAGTATTTT. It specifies CASREADTQYF. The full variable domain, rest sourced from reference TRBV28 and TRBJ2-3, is DVKVTQSSRYLVKRTGEKVFLECVQDMDHENMFWYRQDPGLGLRLIYFSYDVKMKEKGDIPEGYSVSREKKERFSLILESASTNQTSMYLCASREADTQYFGPGTRLTVL.

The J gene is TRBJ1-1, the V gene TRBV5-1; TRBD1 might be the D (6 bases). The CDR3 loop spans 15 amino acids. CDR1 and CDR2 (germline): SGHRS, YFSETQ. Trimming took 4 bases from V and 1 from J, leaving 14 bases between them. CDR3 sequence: CASSPDSWKNTEAFF. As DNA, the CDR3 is TGCGCCAGCAGCCCGGACAGTTGGAAGAACACTGAAGCTTTCTTT.

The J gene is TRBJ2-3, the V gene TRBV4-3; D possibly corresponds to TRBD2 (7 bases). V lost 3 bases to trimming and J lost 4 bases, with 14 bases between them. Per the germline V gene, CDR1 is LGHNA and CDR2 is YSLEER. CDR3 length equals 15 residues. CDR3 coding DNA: TGCGCCAGCAGCCATCGGATAGGGGGGGCAGATACGCAGTATTTT. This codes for CASSHRIGGADTQYF.

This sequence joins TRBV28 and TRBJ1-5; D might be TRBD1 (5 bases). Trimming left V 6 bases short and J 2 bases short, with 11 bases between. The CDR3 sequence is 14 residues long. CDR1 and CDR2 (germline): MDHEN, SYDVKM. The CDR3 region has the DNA TGTGCCAGCAGCTACTGGGGGGGCAATCAGCCCCAGCATTTT. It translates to CASSYWGGNQPQHF.

The CDR3 region has the DNA TGTGCCAGCAGTTACGATTGGGGACAGGGGCCCTACGAGCAGTACTTC. Its protein is CASSYDWGQGPYEQYF. The V call is TRBV6-5, the J call TRBJ2-7, with 10 bases matching TRBD1. This CDR3 spans 16 amino acids. CDR1 is MNHEY and CDR2 is SVGAGI in the germline V gene. The J segment lost 2 bases and the V segment lost 2 bases, leaving 6 bases of the junction unmatched.

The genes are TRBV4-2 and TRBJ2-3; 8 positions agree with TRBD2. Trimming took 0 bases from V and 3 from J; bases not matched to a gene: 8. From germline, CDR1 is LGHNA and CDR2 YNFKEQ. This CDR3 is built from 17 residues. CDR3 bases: TGTGCCAGCAGCCAAGATTCAGCGGGGGTCGGTACAGATACGCAGTATTTT. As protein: CASSQDSAGVGTDTQYF.

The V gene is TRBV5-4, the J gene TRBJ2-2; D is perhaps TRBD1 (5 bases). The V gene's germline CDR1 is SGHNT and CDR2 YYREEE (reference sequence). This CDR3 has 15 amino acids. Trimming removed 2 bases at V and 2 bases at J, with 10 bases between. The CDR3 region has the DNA TGTGCCAGCAGCTTAATCGACAGAAACACCGGGGAGCTGTTTTTT. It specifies CASSLIDRNTGELFF.

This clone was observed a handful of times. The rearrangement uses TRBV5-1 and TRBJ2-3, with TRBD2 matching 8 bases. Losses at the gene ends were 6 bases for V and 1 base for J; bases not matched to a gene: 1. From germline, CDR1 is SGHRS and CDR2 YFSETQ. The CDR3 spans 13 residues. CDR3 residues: CASTRGGTDTQYF. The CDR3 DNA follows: TGCGCCAGCACGCGGGGGGGCACAGATACGCAGTATTTT.

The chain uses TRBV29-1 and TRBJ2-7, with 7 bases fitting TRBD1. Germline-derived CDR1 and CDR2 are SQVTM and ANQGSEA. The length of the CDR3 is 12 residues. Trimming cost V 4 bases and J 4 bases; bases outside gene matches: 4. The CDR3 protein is CSVVGQTYEQYF. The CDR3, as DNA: TGCAGCGTTGTGGGACAGACATACGAGCAGTACTTC.

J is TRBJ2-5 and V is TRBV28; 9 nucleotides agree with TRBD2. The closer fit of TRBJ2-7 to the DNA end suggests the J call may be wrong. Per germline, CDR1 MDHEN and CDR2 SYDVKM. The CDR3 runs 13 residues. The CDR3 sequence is CASLAGVPYEQYF. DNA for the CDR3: TGTGCCAGCTTAGCGGGGGTCCCCTACGAGCAGTACTTC.

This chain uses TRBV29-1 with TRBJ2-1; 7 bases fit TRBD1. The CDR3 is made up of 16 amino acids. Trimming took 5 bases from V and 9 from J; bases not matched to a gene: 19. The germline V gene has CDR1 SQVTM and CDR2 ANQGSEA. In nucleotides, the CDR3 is TGCAGCGTTTCCCCTACAGGGGTGATCGGAAGGGGTGAGCAGTTCTTC. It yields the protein CSVSPTGVIGRGEQFF.

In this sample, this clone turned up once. The chain's CDR3 is CASSLVPADRGPSGEQYF. CDR3 nucleotide sequence: TGCGCCAGCAGCTTGGTTCCCGCGGACAGGGGGCCATCGGGGGAGCAGTACTTC. This chain links TRBV5-1 with TRBJ2-7; 11 nucleotides line up with TRBD1. The CDR3 sequence is 18 residues long. Trimming took 0 bases from V and 7 from J; bases not matched to a gene: 15. Germline CDR1 is SGHRS and CDR2 is YFSETQ.

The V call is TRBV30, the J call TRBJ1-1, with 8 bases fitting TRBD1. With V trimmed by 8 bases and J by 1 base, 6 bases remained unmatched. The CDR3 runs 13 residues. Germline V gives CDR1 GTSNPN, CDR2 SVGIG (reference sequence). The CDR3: CARRQGPNTEAFF. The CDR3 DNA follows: TGTGCCCGACGACAGGGGCCGAACACTGAAGCTTTCTTT.

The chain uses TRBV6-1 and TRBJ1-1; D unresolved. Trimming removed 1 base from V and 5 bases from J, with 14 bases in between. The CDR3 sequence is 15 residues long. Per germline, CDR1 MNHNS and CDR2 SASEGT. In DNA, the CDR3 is TGTGCCAGCAGTGAAGGGCCAACAGTTGGAACTGAAGCTTTCTTT. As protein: CASSEGPTVGTEAFF.

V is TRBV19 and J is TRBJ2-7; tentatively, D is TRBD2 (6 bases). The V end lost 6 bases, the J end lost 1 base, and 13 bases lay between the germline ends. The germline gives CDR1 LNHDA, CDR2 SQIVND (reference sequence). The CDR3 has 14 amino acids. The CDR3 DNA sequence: TGTGCCAGTAGAGGTGCCGCGGGGTCCTACGAGCAGTACTTC. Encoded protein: CASRGAAGSYEQYF.

The CDR3 here is CASSSTQETQYF. For the CDR3, the DNA is TGTGCCAGCAGCTCGACTCAAGAGACCCAGTACTTC. The chain combines TRBV7-6 with TRBJ2-5; D gene unclear. CDR1 SGHVS and CDR2 FNYEAQ come from the germline V gene. CDR3 length: 12 amino acids. Between the trimmed V and J ends, which lost 4 bases and 2 bases, there was a span of 5 bases.

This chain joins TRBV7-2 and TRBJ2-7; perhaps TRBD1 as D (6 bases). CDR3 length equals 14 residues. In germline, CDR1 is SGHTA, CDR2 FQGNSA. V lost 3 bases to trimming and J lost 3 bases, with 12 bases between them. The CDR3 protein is CASSFHPTGYEQYF. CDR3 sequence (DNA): TGTGCCAGCAGCTTTCATCCGACAGGCTACGAGCAGTACTTC. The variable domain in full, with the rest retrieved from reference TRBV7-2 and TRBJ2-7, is GAGVSQSPSNKVTEKGKDVELRCDPISGHTALYWYRQSLGQGLEFLIYFQGNSAPDKSGLPSDRFSAERTGGSVSTLTIQRTQQEDSAVYLCASSFHPTGYEQYFGPGTRLTVT.

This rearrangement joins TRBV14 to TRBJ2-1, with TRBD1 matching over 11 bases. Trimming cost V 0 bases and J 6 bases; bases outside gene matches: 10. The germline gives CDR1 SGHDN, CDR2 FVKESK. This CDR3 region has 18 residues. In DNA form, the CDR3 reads TGTGCCAGCAGCCAAGATCTCGGACGGGACAGGGGGTTCAATGAGCAGTTCTTC. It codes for CASSQDLGRDRGFNEQFF.

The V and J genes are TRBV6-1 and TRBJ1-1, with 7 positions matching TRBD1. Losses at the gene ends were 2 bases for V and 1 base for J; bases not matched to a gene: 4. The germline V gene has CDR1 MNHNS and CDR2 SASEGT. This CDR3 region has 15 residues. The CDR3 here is CASSERQGGNTEAFF. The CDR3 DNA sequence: TGTGCCAGCAGTGAAAGGCAGGGGGGGAACACTGAAGCTTTCTTT.

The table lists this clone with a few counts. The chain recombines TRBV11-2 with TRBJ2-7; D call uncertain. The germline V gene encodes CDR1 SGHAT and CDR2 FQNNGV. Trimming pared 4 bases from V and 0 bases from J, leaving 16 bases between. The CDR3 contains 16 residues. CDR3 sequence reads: CASSSPFAGYSYEQYF. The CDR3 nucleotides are TGTGCCAGCAGCTCCCCCTTCGCAGGCTACTCCTACGAGCAGTACTTC. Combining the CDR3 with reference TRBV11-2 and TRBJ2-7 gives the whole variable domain EAGVAQSPRYKIIEKRQSVAFWCNPISGHATLYWYQQILGQGPKLLIQFQNNGVVDDSQLPKDRFSAERLKGVDSTLKIQPAKLEDSAVYLCASSSPFAGYSYEQYFGPGTRLTVT.